This T cell receptor (beta chain) derives from a study of blood T cell repertoires in COVID-19. Per the original methods: Using reference gene primer amplification, nucleated cell counts were estimated. Using immunoSEQ multiplex PCR, the repertoire was profiled, and TCRdb retains in-frame clones only, with some absent. V and J calls and clone size are as listed in that table; D and trimming were resolved from the DNA. The sample lists some 350,000 clones; approximately 89% were seen once. Recovered Cohort 3 donors showed two negative PCRs, clearance, or symptom resolution. The receptor was isolated from a woman aged 30 to 39 who had recovered from COVID-19. Sequenced input: PBMCs or T cells enriched from blood (not recorded which).

The CDR3 nucleotides are TGTGCCAGCCGAGTCGGGGTGTCCAACGAGCAGTACTTC. Encoded protein: CASRVGVSNEQYF. V gene TRBV28 combines with J gene TRBJ2-7; weak D call: TRBD2 (5 bases). V shed 8 bases and J shed 5 bases, with 16 bases lying between them. CDR3 length equals 13 residues. The germline V gene has CDR1 MDHEN and CDR2 SYDVKM. Together with reference TRBV28 and TRBJ2-7, the CDR3 gives the full variable domain: DVKVTQSSRYLVKRTGEKVFLECVQDMDHENMFWYRQDPGLGLRLIYFSYDVKMKEKGDIPEGYSVSREKKERFSLILESASTNQTSMYLCASRVGVSNEQYFGPGTRLTVT.